This T cell receptor (beta chain) came from a study of OX40 agonist ivuxolimab in advanced cancers. Study in general: Of the participants, over 30% had some prior anti-PD-1, anti-PD-L1 or anti-CTLA-4 therapy, which was allowed.

With respect to this clone: Its target is not known.

Assay used: immunoSEQ multiplex PCR; TCRdb lists only in-frame clones, some missing. The repertoire holds roughly 95,000 clones, 70% to 90% seen once, with about 1.9% in the top ten. CDR1 and CDR2 from the germline V gene are MDHEN and SYDVKM. With 2 bases removed from V and 8 bases from J, the gap between germline ends came to 12 bases. The CDR3 length is 14 residues. Study-wide findings and caveats: At 0.1 to 3.0 mg/kg and by week 6, CD4+ and CD8+ T cells in the blood had expanded clonally. Researchers did not determine the expanded peripheral T cells' antigen specificity.

V usage is TRBV28 and J usage is TRBJ1-4, with D maybe TRBD1 (5 bases). The TCR was taken from an adult with an advanced solid tumor such as melanoma, head and neck, liver or kidney cancer. Sample: CD4+ or CD8+ T cells sorted from blood, taken in a trial of the OX40 agonist ivuxolimab. CDR3 coding DNA: TGTGCCAGCAGTTTACCCAGGGCGGGGGAAAAACTGTTTTTT. This codes for CASSLPRAGEKLFF.